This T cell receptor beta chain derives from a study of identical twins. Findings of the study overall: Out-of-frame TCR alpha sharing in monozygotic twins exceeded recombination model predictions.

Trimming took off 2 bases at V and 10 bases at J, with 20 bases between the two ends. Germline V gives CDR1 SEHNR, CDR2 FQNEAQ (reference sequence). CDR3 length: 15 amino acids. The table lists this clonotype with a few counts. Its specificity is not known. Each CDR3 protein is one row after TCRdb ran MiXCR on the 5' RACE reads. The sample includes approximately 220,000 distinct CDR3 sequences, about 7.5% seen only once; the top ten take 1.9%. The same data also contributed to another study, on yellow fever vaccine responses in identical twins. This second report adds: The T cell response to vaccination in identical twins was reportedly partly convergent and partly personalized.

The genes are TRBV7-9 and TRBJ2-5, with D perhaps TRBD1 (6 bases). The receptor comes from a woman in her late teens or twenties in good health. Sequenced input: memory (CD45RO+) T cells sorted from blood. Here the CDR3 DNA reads TGTGCCAGCAGCTTAAGAGGGGGACCCTCTGGGGACCAGTACTTC. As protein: CASSLRGGPSGDQYF.